The entry below gives a single T cell receptor (beta chain) sequence along with its context. Its target is unknown. The method was immunoSEQ multiplex PCR; TCRdb's version includes in-frame clones alone and lacks a portion of them. The table records approximately 32,000 clones, roughly 86% of them present only once. V was clipped by 0 bases and J by 4 bases, with 14 bases between them. There are 16 residues in the CDR3. CDR1 and CDR2 from the germline V gene are SGDLS and YYNGEE. This entry is derived from a study of pediatric ulcerative colitis. The overall study: Disease was pancolitis in six or seven and left-sided in two, histology-confirmed. Findings and limits, study-wide: Ulcerative colitis patients shared more blood-rectal clones than controls. Total lymphocyte DNA, not sorted subsets, was the template.

The specimen sequenced was blood. The clonotype was recovered from a boy aged 10-17 years with severe ulcerative colitis. V gene TRBV9 combines with J gene TRBJ1-3; D unresolved. In DNA, the CDR3 is TGTGCCAGCAGCGTAGATGGGAGCCCCGACGGAAACACCATATATTTT. It is translated as CASSVDGSPDGNTIYF.